This T cell receptor beta chain comes out of a study of blood T cell repertoires in COVID-19. Measured with immunoSEQ multiplex PCR; TCRdb has only the in-frame clones, and not every one. The sample lists tens of thousands of clones, 86% occurring once. Per the germline V gene, CDR1 is SGHTA and CDR2 is FQGTGA. Trimming removed 5 bases from V and 2 bases from J, with 16 bases in between. The CDR3 length is 16 residues. This clonotype was sampled from a woman older than 75 with acute or convalescent COVID-19. The sample was peripheral blood. The rearrangement links TRBV7-3 to TRBJ1-5; D perhaps matches TRBD1 (6 bases). The CDR3 nucleotides read TGTGCCAGCAGCCCCCGGTCAGGGGATCGCAATCAGCCCCAGCATTTT. As protein: CASSPRSGDRNQPQHF.